This T cell receptor (beta chain) was profiled in a study of CD8 T cells in Susac syndrome (dated 2019 in TCRdb). Concerning the study at large: Of the Susac syndrome patients who were sequenced, fewer than 10 were in clinical remission while about 6 had clinically active disease. At blood withdrawal, Susac syndrome patients were therapy-naive, treated with corticosteroids (with IVIg additionally given to some), or treated with IVIg alone. Repertoire sequencing was used to test whether CD8+ T cell activation and differentiation in Susac syndrome was antigen driven.

A word on this clonotype: What antigen it recognizes has not been identified. No per-base quality is available; no much larger clone lies one base away.

Peripheral blood CD8+ and CD4+ T cells from healthy donors, Susac syndrome patients and multiple sclerosis patients were profiled by high-throughput TCR beta sequencing. Susac syndrome patients met recently defined diagnostic criteria for definite or probable disease. Bulk CD8+ and CD4+ T cells were purified by magnetic negative isolation, while CD8+ TEMRA cells were enriched using FACS. Blood was collected in EDTA tubes and processed within 24 hours, with PBMCs isolated through density gradient centrifugation. PBMCs intended for TCR sequencing were frozen in liquid nitrogen and were later thawed in a 37 degrees C water bath. The sorted or isolated CD4+, CD8+ and CD8+ TEMRA cells reached a purity of at least 90%. General study outcomes and caveats: The TCR sequencing and HLA analysis was acknowledged to have included a relatively small number of individuals. The CD4+ T cell repertoire of patients with Susac syndrome showed no detectable clonal expansion.

At the junction V is shortened by 3 bases and J by 6 bases, with 6 bases in between. For CDR1 and CDR2, the germline V gene (reference sequence) lists LNHNV and YYDKDF. The cysteine opens and the phenylalanine closes a CDR3 of 12 amino acids. This entry keeps only the CDR3 DNA: 36 bases, framed from base 1. RNA was extracted using the RNeasy kit, and roughly 0.45 to 1 ug of the RNA was reverse transcribed with random hexamers. The immunoSEQ multiplex PCR assay, which covers 54 Vbeta and 13 Jbeta segments, was used to amplify TCR beta CDR3 regions. PCR amplification bias was corrected using a synthetic template baseline for primer optimization and computational correction. For the original study's pipeline: Reads were annotated to V, D and J genes per IMGT and analyzed with immunoSEQ Analyzer, keeping only productive sequences. To calculate clonality, Shannon entropy was normalized by log2 of the number of productive unique sequences and then subtracted from one. For each patient and control, public and private clones were evaluated within the 100 most prevalent clones. Clones were defined as Susac-specific if absent from the healthy and MS cohorts, from approximately 1,100 published viral clones and from other ImmuneACCESS disease sequences. TCRdb reanalyzed the raw reads on its own, using fastp at Q25 for trimming and MiXCR for clone calling, and kept in-frame beta chains. Rows matching on CDR3 protein sequence are summarized as one entry with the most common DNA and genes. The V and J calls and clone size are TCRdb's, not the authors'. The sample contains some 180,000 distinct CDR3 sequences, roughly 90% of them found a single time. Jointly, the top ten make up around 0.1% of the sample.

The TCR was taken from a human donor with Susac syndrome. Material: CD4+ T cells from PBMCs. This sequence uses TRBV15 and TRBJ2-1; tentative D gene TRBD1, with 6 bases matching. The CDR3 region reads CATSRDSNEQFF. The nucleotide sequence is TGTGCCACCAGCAGGGACAGCAATGAGCAGTTCTTC.